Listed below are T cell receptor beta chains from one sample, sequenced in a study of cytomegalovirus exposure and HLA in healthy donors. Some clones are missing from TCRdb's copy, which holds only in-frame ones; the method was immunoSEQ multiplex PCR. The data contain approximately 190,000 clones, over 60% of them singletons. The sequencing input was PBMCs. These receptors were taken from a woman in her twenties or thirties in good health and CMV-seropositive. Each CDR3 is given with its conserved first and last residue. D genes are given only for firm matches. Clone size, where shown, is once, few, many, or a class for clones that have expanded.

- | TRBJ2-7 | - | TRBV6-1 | TGTGCCAGCAGATATAGCGGCTCCTACGAGCAGTACTTC | CASRYSGSYEQYF
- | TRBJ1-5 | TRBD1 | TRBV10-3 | TGTGCCATCACGCAGGGGGAACAGCCCCAGCATTTT | CAITQGEQPQHF
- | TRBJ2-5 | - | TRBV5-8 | TGTGCCAGCAGCTTGGGGGGCCGACGGACAAAAGAGACCCAGTACTTC | CASSLGGRRTKETQYF
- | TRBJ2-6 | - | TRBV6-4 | TGTGCCAGCAGTGAGAAGGGAGACTCTGGGGCCAACGTCCTGACTTTC | CASSEKGDSGANVLTF
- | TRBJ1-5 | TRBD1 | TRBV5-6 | TGTGCCAGCAGCTTGAACGCGTGGACAGGGTTAAATGATCAGCCCCAGCATTTT | CASSLNAWTGLNDQPQHF
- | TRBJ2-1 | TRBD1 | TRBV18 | TGTGCCAGCTCATTAGGGTCTGGACAGGGAATCAATGAGCAGTTCTTC | CASSLGSGQGINEQFF
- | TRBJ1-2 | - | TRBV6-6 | TGTGCCAGCAGTTACTCGAGAGGAACCGCTAACTATGGCTACACCTTC | CASSYSRGTANYGYTF
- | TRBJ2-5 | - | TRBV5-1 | TGCGCCAGCAGCCGGTCGCTGGCTAGTGCCCAAGAGACCCAGTACTTC | CASSRSLASAQETQYF
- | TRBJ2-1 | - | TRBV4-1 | TGCGCCAGCAGCCCGGACTCCCAACGACACAATGAGCAGTTCTTC | CASSPDSQRHNEQFF
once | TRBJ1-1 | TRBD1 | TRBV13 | TGTGCCAGCAGCTTTGGGGGCAGGGGGCGGATTACTGAAGCTTTCTTT | CASSFGGRGRITEAFF
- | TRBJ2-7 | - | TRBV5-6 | TGTGCCAGCAGCTTGTTTAGGCTAGGCGAGCAGTACTTC | CASSLFRLGEQYF
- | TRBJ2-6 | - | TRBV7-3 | TGTGCCAGCAGCTTAACGTCGACAGGCGTCCTGACTTTC | CASSLTSTGVLTF
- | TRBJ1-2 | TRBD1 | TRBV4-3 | TGCGCCAGCAGCCAAGATACCAGGGGGGCCTATGGCTACACCTTC | CASSQDTRGAYGYTF
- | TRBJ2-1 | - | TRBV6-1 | TGTGCCAGCAGCCGCGAGTCCTACAATGAGCAGTTCTTC | CASSRESYNEQFF
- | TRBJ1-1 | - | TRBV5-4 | TGTGCCAGCAGCTTGGACAGCCTGAACACTGAAGCTTTCTTT | CASSLDSLNTEAFF
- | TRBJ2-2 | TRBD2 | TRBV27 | TGTGCCAGCAGTGCGATCACTAGCGGGGCCAGTACCGGGGAGCTGTTTTTT | CASSAITSGASTGELFF
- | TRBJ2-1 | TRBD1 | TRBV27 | TGTGCCGGATTACCGGGACAGGGCCTATGGCCTTTCTACAATGAGCAGTTCTTC | CAGLPGQGLWPFYNEQFF
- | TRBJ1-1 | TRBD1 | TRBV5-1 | TGCGCCAGCAGCTCGGGACAGGGTTTGAACACTGAAGCTTTCTTT | CASSSGQGLNTEAFF
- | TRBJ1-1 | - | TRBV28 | TGTGCCTCCGCAGGGTGGGCCAACTTGAACACTGAAGCTTTCTTT | CASAGWANLNTEAFF
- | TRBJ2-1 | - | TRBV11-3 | TGTGCCAGCAGCCAGGTGGGGGGAGGATACAATGAGCAGTTCTTC | CASSQVGGGYNEQFF
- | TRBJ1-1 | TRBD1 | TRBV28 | TGTGCCAGCAGCCAGGGACAGCAAGCTTTCTTT | CASSQGQQAFF
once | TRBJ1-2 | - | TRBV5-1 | TGCGCCAGCAGCGAGACGAACAGTTTTAACTATGGCTACACCTTC | CASSETNSFNYGYTF
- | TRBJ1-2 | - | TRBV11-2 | TGTGCCAGCAGCCCCCGGGGCTATGGCTACACCTTC | CASSPRGYGYTF
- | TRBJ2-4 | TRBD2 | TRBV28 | TGTGCCAGCAGTTTCTATGCGTACAGCGGGAGGAACATTCAGTACTTC | CASSFYAYSGRNIQYF
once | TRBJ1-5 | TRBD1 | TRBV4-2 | TGTGCCAGCAGCCAAGATTCCGGGACAGGGGGACAGCCCCAGCATTTT | CASSQDSGTGGQPQHF
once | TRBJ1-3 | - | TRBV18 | TGTGCCAGCTCACCACCGAGTACGCCTGGAAACACCATATATTTT | CASSPPSTPGNTIYF
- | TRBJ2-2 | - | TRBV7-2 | TGTGCCAGCAGCCCACAAAGACTGACGAACACCGGGGAGCTGTTTTTT | CASSPQRLTNTGELFF
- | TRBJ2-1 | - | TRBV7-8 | TGTGCCAGCAGGTCGGGAGACTACAATGAGCAGTTCTTC | CASRSGDYNEQFF
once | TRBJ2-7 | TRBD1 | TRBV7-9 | TGTGCCTCCACCGGGACAGGGGACGAGCAGTACTTC | CASTGTGDEQYF
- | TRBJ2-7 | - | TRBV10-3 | TGTGCCATCAGTGAGACGGAAGAGAGCGGATACGAGCAGTACTTC | CAISETEESGYEQYF
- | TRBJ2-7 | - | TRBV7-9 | TGTGCCAGCAGCTTAGCGACTTACGAGCAGTACTTC | CASSLATYEQYF
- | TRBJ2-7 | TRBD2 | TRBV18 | TGTGCCAGCTCACTCGGGAGGGTTAGGGGGGCCACCTACGAGCAGTACTTC | CASSLGRVRGATYEQYF
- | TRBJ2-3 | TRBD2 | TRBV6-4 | TGTGCCAGCAGTGAGCGGGGGGGCACAGATACGCAGTATTTT | CASSERGGTDTQYF
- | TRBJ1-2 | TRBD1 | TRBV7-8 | TGTGCCAGCAGCTTACTACAGGGGGCTTTTAACTATGGCTACACCTTC | CASSLLQGAFNYGYTF
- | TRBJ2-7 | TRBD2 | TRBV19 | TGTGCCAGTAGTATAGGGACTAGCGGGCTCTACGAGCAGTACTTC | CASSIGTSGLYEQYF
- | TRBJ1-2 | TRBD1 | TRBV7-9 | TGTGCCAGCAGCTTAGCTACACAGGGGACTTTTTGGTATGGCTACACCTTC | CASSLATQGTFWYGYTF
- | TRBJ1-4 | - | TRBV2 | TGTGCCAGCAGTGAGGGCAGGGTGTCCGAAAAACTGTTTTTT | CASSEGRVSEKLFF
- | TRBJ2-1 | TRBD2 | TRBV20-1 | TGCAGCCCTAGCGGGAACGAGCAGTTCTTC | CSPSGNEQFF
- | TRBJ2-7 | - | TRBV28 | TGTGCCAGCAGTTTAACGGGATCCTCCTACGAGCAGTACTTC | CASSLTGSSYEQYF
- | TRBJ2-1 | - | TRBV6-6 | TGTGCCAGCAGTTACGGACAGACCCCTTTGAATGAGCAGTTCTTC | CASSYGQTPLNEQFF
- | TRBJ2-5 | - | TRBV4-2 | TGTGCCAGCAGCCAAGTCGTTAGTCCTGGAGAGACCCAGTACTTC | CASSQVVSPGETQYF
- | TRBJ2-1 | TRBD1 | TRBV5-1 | TGCGCCAGCAGCTGGTTATCGGGACAGGGTGAGTTCTTC | CASSWLSGQGEFF
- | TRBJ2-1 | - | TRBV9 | TGTGCCAGCTCCCAGGGGTTATACAATGAGCAGTTCTTC | CASSQGLYNEQFF
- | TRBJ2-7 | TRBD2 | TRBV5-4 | TGTGCCAGCAGCTTGACTAGCGGGAGTTTGAACGAGCAGTACTTC | CASSLTSGSLNEQYF
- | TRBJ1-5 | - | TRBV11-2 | TGTGCCAGCAGCTTAGATGGAAGGGGGTATCAGCCCCAGCATTTT | CASSLDGRGYQPQHF
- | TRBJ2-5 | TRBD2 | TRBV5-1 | TGCGCCAGCAGCTTGACCACTAGCGGGGGGATTCAAGAGACCCAGTACTTC | CASSLTTSGGIQETQYF